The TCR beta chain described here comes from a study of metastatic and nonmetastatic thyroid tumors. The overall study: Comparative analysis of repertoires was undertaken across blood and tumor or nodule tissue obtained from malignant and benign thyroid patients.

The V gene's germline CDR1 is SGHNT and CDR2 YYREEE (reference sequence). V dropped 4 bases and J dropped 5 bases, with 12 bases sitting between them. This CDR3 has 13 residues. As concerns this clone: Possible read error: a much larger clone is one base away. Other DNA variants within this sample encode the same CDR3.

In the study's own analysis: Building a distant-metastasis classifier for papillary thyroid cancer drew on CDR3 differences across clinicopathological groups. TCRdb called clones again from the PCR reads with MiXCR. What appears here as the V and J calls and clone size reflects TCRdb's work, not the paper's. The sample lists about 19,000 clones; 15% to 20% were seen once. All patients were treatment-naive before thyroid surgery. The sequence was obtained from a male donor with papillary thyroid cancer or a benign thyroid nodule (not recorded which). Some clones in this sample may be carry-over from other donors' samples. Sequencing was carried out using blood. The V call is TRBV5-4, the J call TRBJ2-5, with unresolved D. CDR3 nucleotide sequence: TGTGCCAGCAGCCCGCGGACCGGTGAGACCCAGTACTTC. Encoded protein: CASSPRTGETQYF.